The 3 T cell receptor beta chains below were found in one sample sequenced in a study of shared clonotypes between healthy human individuals. Sequenced by immunoSEQ multiplex PCR; TCRdb stores in-frame clones only, minus some. The sample lists fewer than 1 million clones, approximately 97% occurring once. It was CD45RO-negative cells, positively selected for CCR7, that made up naive CD8 cells, with terminally differentiated effector memory CD45RA+ cells excluded. Sequencing was performed on naive CD8+ T cells sorted from blood. These receptors were collected from a man in his thirties or forties in good health.

This chain connects TRBV7-7 to TRBJ2-7; tentatively, D is TRBD1 or TRBD2 (5 bases each). Germline V lookup: CDR1 SSHAT, CDR2 FNYEAQ (reference sequence). The CDR3 has 13 amino acids. V gave up 4 bases and J gave up 5 bases, with 12 bases separating them. This CDR3 is CASSSGPGNEQYF. CDR3 nucleotides: TGTGCCAGCAGCTCAGGGCCCGGGAACGAGCAGTACTTC.

This sequence joins TRBV9 and TRBJ2-3, with 8 bases that match TRBD1. V was clipped by 3 bases and J by 2 bases; unmatched bases: 11. This CDR3 has 17 amino acids. CDR1 and CDR2 from the germline V gene are SGDLS and YYNGEE. CDR3 loop: CASSESGGASPTDTQYF. CDR3 DNA: TGTGCCAGCAGCGAATCAGGGGGCGCGAGCCCCACAGATACGCAGTATTTT.

CDR3 nucleotide sequence: TGTGCCAGCAGCTCCCCCCTCTTATGGTATGAGCAGTTCTTC. Protein sequence: CASSSPLLWYEQFF. The chain is built from TRBV7-2 and TRBJ2-1; D ambiguous. The V gene's germline CDR1 is SGHTA and CDR2 FQGNSA. The CDR3 runs to 14 residues. V was cut by 4 bases and J by 8 bases, with 15 bases left in between.